This T cell receptor beta chain stems from a study of blood T cells in healthy people across ages. Study-wide points: More naive CD4+ cells and higher diversity were found in long-lived than in aged donors.

Isolation yielded PBMCs, at least 7 million per sample, in every case. The extraction recovered at least 5.5 micrograms of total RNA per sample. Trimming removed 2 bases from V and 4 bases from J, with 14 bases in between. The CDR3 sequence is 14 residues long. Germline CDR1 DFQATT, CDR2 SNEGSKA (reference sequence). For this clonotype: The antigen is not known.

Sample-barcoded 5' priming and a J-beta primer mix drove a second PCR of about 7 to 12 cycles. With 12 random nucleotides, a template-switch adaptor tagged each individual cDNA molecule. MiXCR, run by TCRdb on the 5' RACE reads, gives a single entry per CDR3 protein. The data contain approximately 770,000 distinct CDR3 sequences, roughly 64% of them singletons. The V gene is TRBV20-1, the J gene TRBJ1-1; D possibly corresponds to TRBD1 (6 bases). Sequenced sample: blood. This sequence originates from a man aged 25 to 40 in good health. CDR3 in DNA: TGCAGTGCTAGACGGATCGGAGGGGGCACTGAAGCTTTCTTT. Its translation: CSARRIGGGTEAFF.